This TCR beta chain was identified during a study of cytomegalovirus exposure and HLA in healthy donors. Study-level points and caveats: Through in vitro validation, a few CMV-associated chains were shown to be specific for CMV antigens.

Germline loops: CDR1 MNHEY, CDR2 SVGAGI. Trimming took 6 bases from V and 1 from J, leaving 12 bases between them. The CDR3 sequence is 14 residues long. PCR used 60 Vbeta primers and 13 Jbeta primers. Libraries were prepared by immunoSEQ multiplex PCR; TCRdb keeps only in-frame clonotypes and omits some of them. The table includes some 130,000 clones, roughly 70% detected once. Remarks on this clone: Its antigen remains unidentified.

The sample consisted of PBMCs. The V and J genes are TRBV6-5 and TRBJ1-1, with TRBD1 as a possible D gene (5 bases). The receptor comes from a man between 35 and 55 years old in good health and CMV-seronegative. The CDR3 sequence is CASRFQGQNTEAFF. Here the CDR3 DNA reads TGTGCCAGCAGATTCCAAGGACAGAACACTGAAGCTTTCTTT.